This TCR beta chain was profiled in a study of PD-1 blockade in classical Hodgkin lymphoma. Background on the study: Intravenous delivery of nivolumab at 3 mg/kg to patients occurred every 2 weeks.

Trimming removed 4 bases at V and 5 bases at J, with 18 bases between. The CDR3 covers 15 residues. Germline V gene lookup returns CDR1 LNHDA and CDR2 SQIVND (reference sequence). Brentuximab vedotin exposure varied among the patients, all of whom had relapsed after autologous stem cell transplantation. Complete response, partial response or progressive disease was recorded as best response. Whole-study results and caveats: Similar baseline diversity was found in complete responders and newly diagnosed patients. By C4D1, CD4+ diversity increased significantly, especially in complete responders.

TCRdb's copy holds only in-frame clones and misses some; the assay was immunoSEQ multiplex PCR. This sample has about 22,000 clones; roughly two thirds occur once, and the top ten carry over 4.5%. On this clone itself: Its antigen is unidentified.

The TCR was taken from a human donor with classical Hodgkin lymphoma. Sequences were derived from peripheral blood mononuclear cells (PBMCs), sampled at baseline. The chain employs TRBV19 and TRBJ2-7; D possibly corresponds to TRBD2 (6 bases). The CDR3 loop reads CASSTAAGRSDEQYF. In DNA, the CDR3 is TGTGCCAGTAGTACCGCTGCGGGAAGATCCGACGAGCAGTACTTC.